This TCR beta chain was identified during a study of identical twins (dated by TCRdb to 2016 to 2017). Background on the whole study: The study deep-sequenced TCR alpha and beta repertoires from monozygotic twins, unrelated adults of various ages and cord blood to test whether fetal clonotypes persist. To rule out contamination, the twin experiments were replicated at different times with different library preparation protocols. What the authors observed across the whole study: Out-of-frame TCR alpha sharing in monozygotic twins was systematically underestimated by recombination models, whereas sharing between unrelated individuals was in agreement with the recombination models. Compared with coincidental sharing between unrelated individuals, out-of-frame TCR alpha sequences shared between twins showed an excess of sequences with low generation probability. Abundant cord blood beta clonotypes carried fewer insertions; young adult naive repertoires showed a weaker similar trend, while memory repertoires showed none. Conclusions relied on cross-sectional statistical analysis, since the same donors could not be followed over many years. Zero-insertion analyses could be partly confounded by invariant T cells such as MAIT and iNKT, although diverse VJ usage argued against such confounding for most clonotypes. In beta out-of-frame sequences, excess twin sharing was weaker, because having fewer shared sequences lowered the signal-to-noise ratio.

Inclusive of the bounding cysteine and phenylalanine, the CDR3 is 18 residues long. Of all the DNA, just the CDR3 is kept, 54 bases in frame from base 1. Trimming takes 6 bases from V and 0 bases from J, and the germline ends sit 18 bases apart. CDR1 and CDR2 are drawn from the germline V gene: MNHNS, SASEGT. Every donor was a healthy Caucasian. Three pairs of female monozygotic twins, all aged about 18 to 29 years, were included in the twin cohort. Miltenyi CD45RO+ enrichment and human naive T-cell isolation kits were used to isolate memory (CD45RO+) and naive T cells from PBMC. Library preparation was by 5' RACE. Instrument used: Illumina HiSeq 2000. A universal primer binding site was added through template switching, and the final cDNA carried a unique molecular identifier so that TCR cDNA molecules could be counted accurately. Specific primers in the conserved constant-segment region were used to synthesize first-strand cDNA for the TCR alpha and beta chains. Each cDNA library was double barcoded, with a SMART-Mk sample barcode plus Illumina barcodes, to control for contamination. TruSeq adapter sequences, together with Illumina sample barcodes, were added in two successive PCR steps. The Illumina HiSeq platform was used with custom primers to sequence TCR alpha and beta cDNA libraries. The original pipeline was this. MiGEC processed the raw reads to extract unique molecular identifiers, while MiXCR was used to determine the CDR3 positions. Recombination models were inferred per individual with the repgenHMM and IGoR tools using an EM algorithm. The analysis of shared clonotypes was done with the tcR package in R, with sharing normalized by the product of cloneset sizes. To study raw recombination free of thymic and clonal selection effects, out-of-frame nonproductive sequences were analyzed. TCRdb trimmed public reads at Q25 via fastp, called clones via MiXCR and kept in-frame beta chains. Entries are consolidated by CDR3 protein sequence, retaining the most common genes and DNA. The V and J calls, along with clone size, are taken from TCRdb and not from the paper's own processing. This sample holds 200,000 to 250,000 distinct CDR3 sequences; approximately 11% were observed only once. About 4.1% of the sample is taken by the ten largest.

This clonotype was seen a few times. There is no known antigen for this receptor. Base qualities are not provided; no much larger clone lies one nucleotide away. These data were also reused for a study on yellow fever vaccine responses in identical twins. Looking at the second paper: According to the authors, the vaccine-induced T cell response in identical twins seemed to be partly convergent and partly specific to each individual. In the study, vaccine-responding T cell clones were precisely tracked in identical twins.

Rearrangement joined TRBV6-1 to TRBJ2-6; no D segment can be confidently identified. The sequence was collected from a woman between 18 and 30 years old in good health. Sample: memory (CD45RO+) T cells sorted from blood. The cell subset or site label of this sample denotes: CD45RO+ enriched T cells. The nucleotides read TGTGCCAGCAGCTCCGAGAGACGTTTGCTCTCTGGGGCCAACGTCCTGACTTTC. Its protein is CASSSERRLLSGANVLTF.